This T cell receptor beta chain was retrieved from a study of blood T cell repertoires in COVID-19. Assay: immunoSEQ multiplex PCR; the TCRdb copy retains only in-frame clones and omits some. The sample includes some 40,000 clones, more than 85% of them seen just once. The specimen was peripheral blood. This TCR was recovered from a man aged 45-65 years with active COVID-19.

In DNA form, the CDR3 reads TGTGCCAGCAGCCGCTGGACAGGAGTCGACCAGCCCCAGCATTTT. Translating it yields CASSRWTGVDQPQHF. This chain connects TRBV7-9 to TRBJ1-5; 7 positions agree with TRBD1. Germline V CDR1 and CDR2: SEHNR, FQNEAQ (reference sequence). V dropped 5 bases and J dropped 7; count of bases not matched to a gene: 11. CDR3 length equals 15 residues. Based on the CDR3 plus reference TRBV7-9 and TRBJ1-5, the full variable domain is DTGVSQNPRHKITKRGQNVTFRCDPISEHNRLYWYRQTLGQGPEFLTYFQNEAQLEKSRLLSDRFSAERPKGSFSTLEIQRTEQGDSAMYLCASSRWTGVDQPQHFGDGTRLSIL.